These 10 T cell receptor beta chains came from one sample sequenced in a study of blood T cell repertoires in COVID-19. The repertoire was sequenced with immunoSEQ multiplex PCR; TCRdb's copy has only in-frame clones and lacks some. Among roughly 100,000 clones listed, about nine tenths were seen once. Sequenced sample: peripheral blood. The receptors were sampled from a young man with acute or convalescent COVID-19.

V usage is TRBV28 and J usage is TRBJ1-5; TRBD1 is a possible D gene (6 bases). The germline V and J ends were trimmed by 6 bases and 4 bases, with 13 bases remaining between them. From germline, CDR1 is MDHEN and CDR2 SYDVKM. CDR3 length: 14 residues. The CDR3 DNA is TGTGCCAGCAGCGAGGAACAGGGAAATCAGCCCCAGCATTTT. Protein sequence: CASSEEQGNQPQHF.

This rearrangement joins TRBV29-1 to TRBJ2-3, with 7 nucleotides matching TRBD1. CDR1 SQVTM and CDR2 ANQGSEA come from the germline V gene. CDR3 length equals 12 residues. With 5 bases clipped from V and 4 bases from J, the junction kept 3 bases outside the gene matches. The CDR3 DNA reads TGCAGCGTTCGACAGGGCTCAGATACGCAGTATTTT. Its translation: CSVRQGSDTQYF.

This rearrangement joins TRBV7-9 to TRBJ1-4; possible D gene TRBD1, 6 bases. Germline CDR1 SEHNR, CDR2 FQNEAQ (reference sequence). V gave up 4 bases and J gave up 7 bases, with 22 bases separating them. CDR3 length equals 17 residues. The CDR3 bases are TGTGCCAGCAGCTCGACTCCGACCGGGTCCAGGGGTGAAAAACTGTTTTTT. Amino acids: CASSSTPTGSRGEKLFF.

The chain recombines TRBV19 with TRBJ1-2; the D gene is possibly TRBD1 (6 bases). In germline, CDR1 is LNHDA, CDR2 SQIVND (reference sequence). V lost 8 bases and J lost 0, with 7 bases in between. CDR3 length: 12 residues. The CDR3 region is CASGTTNYGYTF. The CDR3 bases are TGTGCCAGTGGGACAACTAACTATGGCTACACCTTC.

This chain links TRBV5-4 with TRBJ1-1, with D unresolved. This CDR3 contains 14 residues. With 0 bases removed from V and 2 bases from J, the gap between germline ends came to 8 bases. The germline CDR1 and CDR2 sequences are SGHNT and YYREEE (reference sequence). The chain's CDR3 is CASSLAPGNTEAFF. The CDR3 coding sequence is TGTGCCAGCAGCTTGGCTCCGGGAAACACTGAAGCTTTCTTT. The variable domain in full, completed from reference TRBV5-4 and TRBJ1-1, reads ETGVTQSPTHLIKTRGQQVTLRCSSQSGHNTVSWYQQALGQGPQFIFQYYREEENGRGNFPPRFSGLQFPNYSSELNVNALELDDSALYLCASSLAPGNTEAFFGQGTRLTVV.

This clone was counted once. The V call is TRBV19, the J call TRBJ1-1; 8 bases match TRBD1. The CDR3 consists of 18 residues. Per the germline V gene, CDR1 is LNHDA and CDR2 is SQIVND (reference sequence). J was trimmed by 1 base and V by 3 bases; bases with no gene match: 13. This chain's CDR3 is CASSILPQGATSNTEAFF. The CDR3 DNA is TGTGCCAGTAGTATCCTTCCGCAGGGGGCTACGTCGAACACTGAAGCTTTCTTT.

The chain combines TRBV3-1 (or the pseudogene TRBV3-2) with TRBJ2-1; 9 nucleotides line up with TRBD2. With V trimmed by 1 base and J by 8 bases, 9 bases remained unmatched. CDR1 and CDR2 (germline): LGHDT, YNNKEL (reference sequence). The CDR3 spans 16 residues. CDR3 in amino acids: CASSQALGLAWDEQFF. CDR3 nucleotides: TGTGCCAGCAGCCAAGCCCTAGGACTAGCGTGGGATGAGCAGTTCTTC.

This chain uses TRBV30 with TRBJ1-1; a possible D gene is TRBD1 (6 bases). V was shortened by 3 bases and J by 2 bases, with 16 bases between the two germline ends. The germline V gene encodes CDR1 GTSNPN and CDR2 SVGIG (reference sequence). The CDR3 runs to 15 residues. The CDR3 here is CAWSVLGTTNTEAFF. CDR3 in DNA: TGTGCCTGGAGCGTGCTGGGGACAACTAACACTGAAGCTTTCTTT.

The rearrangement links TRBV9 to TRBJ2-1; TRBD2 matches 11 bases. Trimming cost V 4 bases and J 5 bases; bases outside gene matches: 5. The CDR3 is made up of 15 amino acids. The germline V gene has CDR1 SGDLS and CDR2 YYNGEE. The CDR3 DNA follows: TGTGCCAGCAGCCCACTAGCGGGAGTTGACAATGAGCAGTTCTTC. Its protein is CASSPLAGVDNEQFF. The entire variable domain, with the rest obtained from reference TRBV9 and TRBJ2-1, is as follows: DSGVTQTPKHLITATGQRVTLRCSPRSGDLSVYWYQQSLDQGLQFLIQYYNGEERAKGNILERFSAQQFPDLHSELNLSSLELGDSALYFCASSPLAGVDNEQFFGPGTRLTVL.

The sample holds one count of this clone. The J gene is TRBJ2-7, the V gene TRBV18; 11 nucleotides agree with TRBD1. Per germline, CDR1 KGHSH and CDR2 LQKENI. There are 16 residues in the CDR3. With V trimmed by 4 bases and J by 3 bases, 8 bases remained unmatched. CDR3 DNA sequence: TGTGCCAGCTCACGGTTCGGGACAGGGGGAAACTACGAGCAGTACTTC. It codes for CASSRFGTGGNYEQYF.